This is a list of T cell receptor beta chains from one sample in a study of PD-1 blockade in classical Hodgkin lymphoma. Here immunoSEQ multiplex PCR was the method, and the copy in TCRdb shows in-frame clones only, minus some. Among under 75,000 clones listed, around nine tenths were seen once. The source material was peripheral blood mononuclear cells (PBMCs), sampled before the second cycle of nivolumab. All receptors derive from a human donor with classical Hodgkin lymphoma. Both conserved end residues are part of each CDR3. Each record gives: V gene, CDR3 length, clone size, D gene, J gene, CDR3 protein, CDR3 DNA. The D gene is left open where the match is weak. Clone size, where shown, is once, few, many, or a class for clones that have expanded.

V gene: TRBV5-1
CDR3 length: 13
clone size: .
D gene: .
J gene: TRBJ2-7
CDR3 protein: CASQKTATYEQYF
CDR3 DNA: TGCGCCAGCCAGAAGACAGCAACCTACGAGCAGTACTTC

V gene: TRBV5-1
CDR3 length: 14
clone size: .
D gene: TRBD1
J gene: TRBJ2-3
CDR3 protein: CASSVNRGPDTQYF
CDR3 DNA: TGCGCCAGCAGCGTGAACAGGGGGCCAGATACGCAGTATTTT

V gene: TRBV7-9
CDR3 length: 15
clone size: .
D gene: .
J gene: TRBJ1-2
CDR3 protein: CASSLLEGSSYGYTF
CDR3 DNA: TGTGCCAGCAGCTTATTGGAAGGGTCAAGCTATGGCTACACCTTC

V gene: TRBV6-5
CDR3 length: 14
clone size: .
D gene: .
J gene: TRBJ2-1
CDR3 protein: CASSRDPASNEQFF
CDR3 DNA: TGTGCCAGCAGTCGGGATCCGGCCTCCAATGAGCAGTTCTTC

V gene: TRBV12-5
CDR3 length: 19
clone size: .
D gene: TRBD1
J gene: TRBJ1-5
CDR3 protein: CASGSTAGTGFLSNQPQHF
CDR3 DNA: TGTGCTAGTGGTTCCACCGCCGGGACAGGGTTCTTGAGCAATCAGCCCCAGCATTTT

V gene: TRBV28
CDR3 length: 16
clone size: .
D gene: TRBD1
J gene: TRBJ1-2
CDR3 protein: CASSSILRTGHYGYTF
CDR3 DNA: TGTGCCAGCAGTTCGATACTGAGGACAGGGCACTATGGCTACACCTTC

V gene: TRBV28
CDR3 length: 11
clone size: .
D gene: TRBD1
J gene: TRBJ2-7
CDR3 protein: CATTGVYEQYF
CDR3 DNA: TGTGCCACTACAGGGGTCTACGAGCAGTACTTC

V gene: TRBV5-1
CDR3 length: 15
clone size: .
D gene: .
J gene: TRBJ2-2
CDR3 protein: CASSLAGFNTGELFF
CDR3 DNA: TGCGCCAGCAGCTTGGCGGGGTTCAACACCGGGGAGCTGTTTTTT

V gene: TRBV5-1
CDR3 length: 14
clone size: once
D gene: .
J gene: TRBJ1-5
CDR3 protein: CASSYDGLNQPQHF
CDR3 DNA: TGCGCCAGCAGCTACGACGGACTCAATCAGCCCCAGCATTTT

V gene: TRBV6-1
CDR3 length: 16
clone size: .
D gene: .
J gene: TRBJ1-2
CDR3 protein: CASSARGAGDYYGYTF
CDR3 DNA: TGTGCCAGCAGTGCCCGAGGGGCAGGAGATTACTATGGCTACACCTTC

V gene: TRBV5-4
CDR3 length: 16
clone size: .
D gene: .
J gene: TRBJ1-6
CDR3 protein: CASSGRGVGYNSPLHF
CDR3 DNA: TGTGCCAGCAGCGGAAGGGGTGTAGGATATAATTCACCCCTCCACTTT

V gene: TRBV6-5
CDR3 length: 14
clone size: .
D gene: .
J gene: TRBJ2-5
CDR3 protein: CASRGTEAWETQYF
CDR3 DNA: TGTGCCAGCAGGGGGACTGAGGCGTGGGAGACCCAGTACTTC

V gene: TRBV7-3
CDR3 length: 13
clone size: .
D gene: .
J gene: TRBJ2-7
CDR3 protein: CASSFGSSYEQYF
CDR3 DNA: TGTGCCAGCAGCTTTGGCAGCTCCTACGAGCAGTACTTC

V gene: TRBV19
CDR3 length: 15
clone size: .
D gene: .
J gene: TRBJ1-1
CDR3 protein: CASSIVPGMNTEAFF
CDR3 DNA: TGTGCCAGTAGTATAGTTCCGGGAATGAACACTGAAGCTTTCTTT

V gene: TRBV10-3
CDR3 length: 16
clone size: .
D gene: .
J gene: TRBJ1-5
CDR3 protein: CAISESLQGSNQPQHF
CDR3 DNA: TGTGCCATCAGTGAGTCACTACAGGGAAGCAATCAGCCCCAGCATTTT

V gene: TRBV6-5
CDR3 length: 15
clone size: .
D gene: .
J gene: TRBJ1-1
CDR3 protein: CASSSLGQTNTEAFF
CDR3 DNA: TGTGCCAGCAGTTCCCTCGGACAAACGAACACTGAAGCTTTCTTT

V gene: TRBV5-1
CDR3 length: 16
clone size: .
D gene: .
J gene: TRBJ2-5
CDR3 protein: CASSLVGSFSQETQYF
CDR3 DNA: TGCGCCAGCAGCTTGGTGGGTAGCTTTAGCCAAGAGACCCAGTACTTC

V gene: TRBV11-1
CDR3 length: 14
clone size: .
D gene: .
J gene: TRBJ1-4
CDR3 protein: CASSLGGGSEKLFF
CDR3 DNA: TGTGCCAGCAGCTTAGGAGGAGGAAGCGAAAAACTGTTTTTT

V gene: TRBV5-1
CDR3 length: 16
clone size: .
D gene: TRBD2
J gene: TRBJ2-5
CDR3 protein: CASSTGTNTYQETQYF
CDR3 DNA: TGCGCCAGCAGTACGGGGACTAATACCTACCAAGAGACCCAGTACTTC

V gene: TRBV19
CDR3 length: 18
clone size: .
D gene: TRBD1
J gene: TRBJ1-1
CDR3 protein: CASSIGITGVGTYTEAFF
CDR3 DNA: TGTGCCAGTAGTATAGGCATTACAGGGGTCGGTACATACACTGAAGCTTTCTTT

V gene: TRBV5-1
CDR3 length: 14
clone size: .
D gene: .
J gene: TRBJ2-5
CDR3 protein: CASSFDSRQETQYF
CDR3 DNA: TGCGCCAGCAGCTTCGACAGTCGACAAGAGACCCAGTACTTC

V gene: TRBV9
CDR3 length: 14
clone size: .
D gene: .
J gene: TRBJ2-7
CDR3 protein: CASSVDVGGYEQYF
CDR3 DNA: TGTGCCAGCAGCGTAGATGTCGGAGGTTACGAGCAGTACTTC

V gene: TRBV2
CDR3 length: 13
clone size: once
D gene: .
J gene: TRBJ2-2
CDR3 protein: CASSEVGTGELFF
CDR3 DNA: TGTGCCAGCAGTGAAGTCGGGACCGGGGAGCTGTTTTTT

V gene: TRBV28
CDR3 length: 15
clone size: .
D gene: TRBD1
J gene: TRBJ1-1
CDR3 protein: CASSLEGAMNTEAFF
CDR3 DNA: TGTGCCAGCAGTTTAGAGGGGGCAATGAACACTGAAGCTTTCTTT

V gene: TRBV7-9
CDR3 length: 13
clone size: .
D gene: .
J gene: TRBJ1-3
CDR3 protein: CASSLSSGNTIYF
CDR3 DNA: TGTGCCAGCAGCTTGAGCTCTGGAAACACCATATATTTT

V gene: TRBV6-6
CDR3 length: 14
clone size: .
D gene: .
J gene: TRBJ1-4
CDR3 protein: CASRPNPTNEKLFF
CDR3 DNA: TGTGCCAGCAGACCGAACCCAACTAATGAAAAACTGTTTTTT

V gene: TRBV6-4
CDR3 length: 13
clone size: .
D gene: .
J gene: TRBJ1-1
CDR3 protein: CASSDSLGIQAFF
CDR3 DNA: TGTGCCAGCAGTGACTCGTTAGGGATTCAAGCTTTCTTT

V gene: TRBV5-5
CDR3 length: 14
clone size: .
D gene: .
J gene: TRBJ2-5
CDR3 protein: CASSFSYRRETQYF
CDR3 DNA: TGTGCCAGCAGCTTCTCGTACAGGAGAGAGACCCAGTACTTC

V gene: TRBV5-4
CDR3 length: 14
clone size: .
D gene: .
J gene: TRBJ1-5
CDR3 protein: CASSLDRTNQPQHF
CDR3 DNA: TGTGCCAGCAGCTTGGACAGGACAAATCAGCCCCAGCATTTT

V gene: TRBV19
CDR3 length: 14
clone size: .
D gene: .
J gene: TRBJ1-4
CDR3 protein: CASSLTATNEKLFF
CDR3 DNA: TGTGCCAGTAGCCTGACAGCAACTAATGAAAAACTGTTTTTT

V gene: TRBV7-9
CDR3 length: 15
clone size: .
D gene: .
J gene: TRBJ1-5
CDR3 protein: CASSLSGGEGQPQHF
CDR3 DNA: TGTGCCAGCAGCTTATCTGGAGGGGAGGGTCAGCCCCAGCATTTT

V gene: TRBV27
CDR3 length: 15
clone size: .
D gene: .
J gene: TRBJ2-3
CDR3 protein: CASSLFRGLADTQYF
CDR3 DNA: TGTGCCAGCAGTTTATTCCGGGGGTTGGCAGATACGCAGTATTTT

V gene: TRBV4-1
CDR3 length: 17
clone size: .
D gene: .
J gene: TRBJ1-3
CDR3 protein: CASSPGQGPNSGNTIYF
CDR3 DNA: TGCGCCAGCAGCCCAGGGCAGGGGCCGAACTCTGGAAACACCATATATTTT

V gene: TRBV5-1
CDR3 length: 12
clone size: .
D gene: .
J gene: TRBJ2-1
CDR3 protein: CASTAGGNEQFF
CDR3 DNA: TGCGCCAGCACTGCGGGCGGCAATGAGCAGTTCTTC

V gene: TRBV5-5
CDR3 length: 16
clone size: .
D gene: TRBD2
J gene: TRBJ2-3
CDR3 protein: CASSLIISGGAGTQYF
CDR3 DNA: TGTGCCAGCAGCTTAATTATCAGCGGGGGGGCTGGTACGCAGTATTTT

V gene: TRBV6-1
CDR3 length: 15
clone size: .
D gene: TRBD1
J gene: TRBJ2-7
CDR3 protein: CASTWTGRISYEQYF
CDR3 DNA: TGTGCCAGCACGTGGACAGGGCGAATATCCTACGAGCAGTACTTC